The 16 T cell receptor beta chains below all came from one sample that was sequenced in a study of control samples from healthy donors and cancer patients. This table comes from immunoSEQ multiplex PCR, and its TCRdb copy is limited to in-frame clones, with some not included. There are more than 95,000 clones in the sample; more than 70% occur only once, and about 3% lies in the top ten. The sequenced material came from blood. Source of these receptors: a man aged 55-75 years in good health.

The chain combines TRBV25-1 with TRBJ1-1; D is uncertain. CDR1 MGHDK and CDR2 SYGVNS come from the germline V gene. V lost 5 bases and J 1 base, leaving 11 bases between the germline ends. This CDR3 comprises 14 residues. The CDR3 DNA follows: TGTGCCAGCAGTAGCAGGTCGAAGAACACTGAAGCTTTCTTT. Its translation is CASSSRSKNTEAFF.

This chain joins TRBV19 and TRBJ2-2; 9 bases line up with TRBD1. Germline V CDR1 and CDR2: LNHDA, SQIVND (reference sequence). The trim removed 5 bases at V and 5 bases at J, leaving 3 bases unmatched. The CDR3 runs 14 residues. The CDR3 is CASSSQGATGELFF. The CDR3 region has the DNA TGTGCCAGTAGTTCACAGGGGGCAACCGGGGAGCTGTTTTTT.

The rearrangement joins TRBV28 to TRBJ1-1; TRBD1 agrees at 9 bases. V lost 5 bases and J lost 6; bases outside the gene matches: 10. The germline gives CDR1 MDHEN, CDR2 SYDVKM. The CDR3 has 15 residues. The CDR3 is CASSAPGQGFAEAFF. In nucleotides, the CDR3 is TGTGCCAGCAGTGCACCGGGACAGGGATTCGCTGAAGCTTTCTTT.

V usage is TRBV5-1 and J usage is TRBJ1-4; no clear D gene. Trimming took off 0 bases at V and 8 bases at J, with 8 bases between the two ends. The CDR3 is made up of 13 amino acids. CDR1 and CDR2 from the germline V gene are SGHRS and YFSETQ. CDR3 DNA: TGCGCCAGCAGCTTGGGGCTCGGGGAAAAACTGTTTTTT. As protein: CASSLGLGEKLFF. The variable domain in full, completed from reference TRBV5-1 and TRBJ1-4, reads KAGVTQTPRYLIKTRGQQVTLSCSPISGHRSVSWYQQTPGQGLQFLFEYFSETQRNKGNFPGRFSGRQFSNSRSEMNVSTLELGDSALYLCASSLGLGEKLFFGSGTQLSVL.

The chain links TRBV7-2 to TRBJ2-1; tentatively, D is TRBD2 (7 bases). Germline V CDR1 and CDR2: SGHTA, FQGNSA. This CDR3 region has 17 residues. Trimming left V 2 bases short and J 8 bases short, with 22 bases between. CDR3 in amino acids: CASSLNPSGGQKHEQFF. The CDR3 region has the DNA TGTGCCAGCAGCTTAAATCCTTCGGGGGGCCAGAAGCATGAGCAGTTCTTC.

The chain carries TRBV20-1 and TRBJ2-3, with 8 bases lining up with TRBD1. CDR3 size: 14 residues. CDR1 and CDR2 (germline): DFQATT, SNEGSKA (reference sequence). V lost 3 bases, J lost 0 bases, and 2 bases stayed unmatched. CDR3 sequence (DNA): TGCAGTGCTAGTAGGACAGGGAGCACAGATACGCAGTATTTT. Its protein product is CSASRTGSTDTQYF.

The chain employs TRBV5-1 and TRBJ2-5, with unresolved D. CDR3 length: 14 residues. The germline V gene encodes CDR1 SGHRS and CDR2 YFSETQ. Trimming pared 7 bases from V and 2 bases from J, leaving 15 bases between. The CDR3 is CASSRTDPQETQYF. In nucleotides, the CDR3 is TGCGCCAGCTCACGGACGGATCCTCAAGAGACCCAGTACTTC.

J is TRBJ2-7 and V is TRBV3-1 (or the pseudogene TRBV3-2), with 8 bases matching TRBD2. Germline V lookup: CDR1 LGHDT, CDR2 YNNKEL (reference sequence). This CDR3 has 16 amino acids. V gave up 0 bases and J gave up 5 bases; unmatched junction bases: 9. The CDR3 is CASSQEGLVISHEQYF. The CDR3, as DNA: TGTGCCAGCAGCCAAGAGGGACTAGTAATTTCCCACGAGCAGTACTTC.

V gene TRBV19 combines with J gene TRBJ2-2, with TRBD2 matching over 11 bases. V was clipped by 4 bases and J by 0 bases; unmatched bases: 7. This CDR3 region has 18 residues. In germline, CDR1 is LNHDA, CDR2 SQIVND (reference sequence). CDR3 DNA sequence: TGTGCCAGTAGTACATTTCCTAGCGGGGGGCCGAACACCGGGGAGCTGTTTTTT. It is translated as CASSTFPSGGPNTGELFF.

On this clone itself: The sample has other DNA sequences that encode this CDR3 too. J is TRBJ1-1 and V is TRBV10-1; D unclear. The germline V gene encodes CDR1 WNHNN and CDR2 SYGVQD (reference sequence). Trimming pared 0 bases from V and 1 base from J, leaving 6 bases between. The CDR3 loop spans 14 amino acids. CDR3 DNA: TGCGCCAGCAGTGAGTCAGGAGGGAACACTGAAGCTTTCTTT. Translated: CASSESGGNTEAFF.

V usage is TRBV28 and J usage is TRBJ1-2; TRBD1 might be the D (6 bases). This CDR3 has 15 residues. With 3 bases removed from V and 8 bases from J, the gap between germline ends came to 19 bases. CDR1 is MDHEN, CDR2 SYDVKM, per germline. The CDR3 DNA sequence: TGTGCCAGCAGTTTCGGGGGGGTACAGGGAGCGGGCTACACCTTC. Translating it yields CASSFGGVQGAGYTF.

CDR3 sequence reads: CASRHSGTRQETQYF. As DNA, the CDR3 is TGTGCCAGCAGACATTCCGGGACTCGCCAAGAGACCCAGTACTTC. The genes are TRBV7-6 and TRBJ2-5, with a possible D match to TRBD2 (6 bases). The CDR3 loop spans 15 amino acids. V lost 6 bases and J 1 base, leaving 15 bases between the germline ends. Germline V lookup: CDR1 SGHVS, CDR2 FNYEAQ.

V gene TRBV7-2 combines with J gene TRBJ1-6; 10 nucleotides align to TRBD1. CDR1 SGHTA and CDR2 FQGNSA come from the germline V gene. The CDR3 has 15 amino acids. V lost 3 bases and J lost 7; bases outside the gene matches: 3. The CDR3 DNA sequence: TGTGCCAGCAGCTTCCAGGGACAGGGGAATTCACCCCTCCACTTT. It codes for CASSFQGQGNSPLHF.

This sequence joins TRBV24-1 and TRBJ2-3, with D possibly matching TRBD1 (7 bases). This CDR3 has 15 residues. V lost 4 bases and J lost 3, with 13 bases in between. The germline gives CDR1 KGHDR, CDR2 SFDVKD. The CDR3 is CATSDPQGRTDTQYF. The CDR3 bases are TGTGCCACCAGTGACCCACAGGGGAGGACAGATACGCAGTATTTT.

This clone was recorded once. The J gene is TRBJ1-2, the V gene TRBV6-6; tentative D call: TRBD1 (6 bases). The CDR3 is 13 residues long. CDR1 is MNHNY and CDR2 is SVGAGI in the germline V gene (reference sequence). V lost 6 bases and J 14 bases, leaving 22 bases between the germline ends. The CDR3 sequence: CASRPQPGAATTF. For the CDR3, the DNA is TGTGCCAGCAGACCTCAGCCGGGGGCCGCGACTACCTTC.

The chain is built from TRBV6-5 and TRBJ1-6, with 9 positions matching TRBD1. CDR3 length: 15 residues. Germline CDR1 MNHEY, CDR2 SVGAGI. V lost 8 bases to trimming and J lost 5 bases; unmatched junction nucleotides: 7. The CDR3 spells CASGSQGAHNSPLHF. CDR3 bases: TGTGCCAGCGGATCACAGGGGGCGCATAATTCACCCCTCCACTTT.